This is a list of T cell receptor beta chains from one sample in a study of blood T cell repertoires in COVID-19. Sequencing was performed with immunoSEQ multiplex PCR; in TCRdb, only in-frame clones are kept and a portion is missing. Of about 150,000 clones listed, roughly 84% are singletons. The sequenced sample consisted of peripheral blood. Receptors were obtained from a man in his 70s with acute or convalescent COVID-19. Each CDR3 is given with its conserved first and last residue. D genes are given only for firm matches. Size values are once, few and many counts, or a class for expanded clones, and some rows have none.

>TRBJ2-1|TRBD2|many|TRBV3-1/TRBV3-2
CASSQASGGQFF
TGTGCCAGCAGCCAAGCCAGCGGGGGACAGTTCTTC
>TRBJ2-7|TRBD2|NA|TRBV10-3
CAISELAGGNYEQYF
TGTGCCATCAGCGAGCTAGCGGGAGGAAACTACGAGCAGTACTTC
>TRBJ2-2|TRBD2|NA|TRBV19
CASSPAGGRTGELFF
TGTGCCAGTAGTCCAGCGGGAGGTCGGACCGGGGAGCTGTTTTTT
>TRBJ1-3|NA|NA|TRBV28
CASITDSSSGNTIYF
TGTGCCAGCATTACGGACAGCAGCTCTGGAAACACCATATATTTT
>TRBJ2-3|TRBD2|NA|TRBV18
CASSPSLAATDTQYF
TGTGCCAGCTCACCAAGCCTAGCGGCCACAGATACGCAGTATTTT
>TRBJ2-3|NA|NA|TRBV1
CTSSQDLNGGGDTQYF
TGCACCAGCAGCCAAGATCTTAACGGGGGTGGGGATACGCAGTATTTT
>TRBJ2-7|NA|once|TRBV7-9
CASNLHGGEQYF
TGTGCCAGCAACCTACATGGGGGGGAGCAGTACTTC
>TRBJ2-7|NA|NA|TRBV30
CAWSVVGGYALYEQYF
TGTGCCTGGAGTGTAGTTGGCGGCTATGCCTTATACGAGCAGTACTTC
>TRBJ2-1|TRBD2|NA|TRBV5-1
CASRGAGGAGNEQFF
TGCGCCAGCAGGGGTGCCGGGGGGGCAGGAAATGAGCAGTTCTTC
>TRBJ2-7|TRBD1|NA|TRBV18
CASSQGTGEFYEQYF
TGTGCCAGCTCACAGGGGACAGGGGAGTTTTACGAGCAGTACTTC
>TRBJ2-1|TRBD1|NA|TRBV5-1
CASSVNRGNEQFF
TGCGCCAGCAGCGTCAACAGGGGTAATGAGCAGTTCTTC
>TRBJ2-3|TRBD2|NA|TRBV5-1
CASSLAEGTSGGASTDTQYF
TGCGCCAGCAGCTTGGCCGAGGGGACTAGCGGAGGAGCTAGCACAGATACGCAGTATTTT
>TRBJ2-7|TRBD1|NA|TRBV28
CASSLWSAGGLYEQYF
TGTGCCAGCAGTTTATGGTCCGCAGGGGGTCTTTACGAGCAGTACTTC
>TRBJ2-5|TRBD2|NA|TRBV5-4
CASSPAGGETQYF
TGTGCCAGCAGCCCCGCGGGGGGCGAGACCCAGTACTTC
>TRBJ1-6|NA|NA|TRBV10-2
CASSDPQGPNSPLHF
TGCGCCAGCAGTGACCCCCAGGGGCCCAATTCACCCCTCCACTTT
>TRBJ2-2|TRBD1|NA|TRBV28
CASSRDRGHTGELFF
TGTGCCAGCAGCCGGGACAGGGGGCACACCGGGGAGCTGTTTTTT
>TRBJ2-7|NA|few|TRBV28
CASRQGFYEQYF
TGTGCCAGCAGACAGGGTTTCTACGAGCAGTACTTC
>TRBJ2-6|NA|NA|TRBV5-6
CASSFRGAGANVLTF
TGTGCCAGCAGCTTCAGGGGTGCTGGGGCCAACGTCCTGACTTTC
>TRBJ2-2|TRBD1|NA|TRBV5-8
CASSLAQGAVGELFF
TGTGCCAGCAGCTTGGCGCAGGGGGCAGTCGGGGAGCTGTTTTTT
>TRBJ1-2|NA|NA|TRBV28
CASSFLEGRKDGYTF
TGTGCCAGCAGTTTTTTAGAGGGTCGGAAGGATGGCTACACCTTC
>TRBJ2-7|TRBD1|NA|TRBV6-6
CASRVPGQGSYEQYF
TGTGCCAGCAGAGTCCCGGGACAGGGATCCTACGAGCAGTACTTC
>TRBJ2-2|NA|NA|TRBV28
CATFPANTGELFF
TGTGCCACTTTCCCCGCGAACACCGGGGAGCTGTTTTTT
>TRBJ1-3|NA|NA|TRBV30
CAWSARLSGNTIYF
TGTGCCTGGAGTGCCAGGCTTTCTGGAAACACCATATATTTT
>TRBJ2-3|TRBD2|NA|TRBV2
CAIGTSGADTQYF
TGTGCCATCGGGACTAGCGGGGCGGACACGCAGTATTTT
>TRBJ2-7|TRBD1|NA|TRBV27
CASSLGGDRGSGEQYF
TGTGCCAGCAGCCTGGGGGGGGACAGGGGTTCGGGCGAGCAGTACTTC
>TRBJ1-2|NA|NA|TRBV30
CARGDFYGYTF
TGTGCCCGGGGGGACTTCTATGGCTACACCTTC
>TRBJ1-1|NA|NA|TRBV18
CASSPPRSRTEAFF
TGTGCCAGCTCACCACCGAGATCTCGGACTGAAGCTTTCTTT
>TRBJ2-7|NA|NA|TRBV5-5
CASSLLNGGFSYEQYF
TGTGCCAGCAGCTTGTTGAATGGGGGCTTCTCCTACGAGCAGTACTTC
>TRBJ2-7|NA|NA|TRBV6-5
CASREGLTYEQYF
TGTGCCAGCAGGGAGGGACTTACCTACGAGCAGTACTTC
>TRBJ2-7|TRBD1|few|TRBV5-6
CASSRGQGRYEQYF
TGTGCCAGCAGCCGGGGACAGGGCCGATACGAGCAGTACTTC
>TRBJ1-1|NA|NA|TRBV28
CASRPGQNTEAFF
TGTGCCAGCAGACCGGGACAGAACACTGAAGCTTTCTTT
>TRBJ2-7|NA|few|TRBV2
CASSEREGGYEQYF
TGTGCCAGCAGTGAAAGAGAGGGAGGCTACGAGCAGTACTTC
>TRBJ2-3|TRBD2|NA|TRBV28
CASNLAGGNTQYF
TGTGCCAGCAATCTAGCGGGAGGGAATACGCAGTATTTT
>TRBJ2-1|TRBD2|NA|TRBV5-1
CASTLRGLAGVNEQFF
TGCGCCAGCACCCTCAGGGGACTAGCGGGAGTCAATGAGCAGTTCTTC
>TRBJ2-3|TRBD2|few|TRBV5-1
CASSPGLAGTTDTQYF
TGCGCCAGCAGCCCCGGCCTAGCGGGGACCACAGATACGCAGTATTTT